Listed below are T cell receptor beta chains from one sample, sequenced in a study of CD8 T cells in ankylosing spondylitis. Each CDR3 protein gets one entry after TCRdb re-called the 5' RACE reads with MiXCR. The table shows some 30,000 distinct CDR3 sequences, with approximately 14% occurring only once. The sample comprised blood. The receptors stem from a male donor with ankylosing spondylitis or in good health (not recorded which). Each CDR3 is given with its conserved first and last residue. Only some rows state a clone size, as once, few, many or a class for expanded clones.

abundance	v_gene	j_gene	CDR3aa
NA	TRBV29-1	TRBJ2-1	CSVTLDRAILAEQFF
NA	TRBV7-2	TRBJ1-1	CASSPRPILRTEAFF
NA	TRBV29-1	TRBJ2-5	CSVEDGPQETQYF
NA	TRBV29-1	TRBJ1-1	CSAGGVMNTEAFF
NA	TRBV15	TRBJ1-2	CATSRGGGGNYGYTF
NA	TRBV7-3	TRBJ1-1	CASSFSGVGGEAFF
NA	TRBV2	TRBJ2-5	CASSSGRNGETQYF
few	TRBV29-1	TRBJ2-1	CSAPREAVGNEQFF
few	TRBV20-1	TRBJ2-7	CSALGGRAYEQYF
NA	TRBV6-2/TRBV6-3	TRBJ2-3	CASSSGRYTQYF
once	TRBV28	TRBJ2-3	CASSSGTGGTDTQYF
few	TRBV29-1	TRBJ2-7	CSVVDTQRGYEQYF
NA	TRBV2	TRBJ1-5	CASAQDSNQPQHF
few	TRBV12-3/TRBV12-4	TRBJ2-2	CASSLAGTVNTGELFF
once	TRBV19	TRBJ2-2	CASTGTGVSGELFF
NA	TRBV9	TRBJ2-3	CASSVLGTDTQYF
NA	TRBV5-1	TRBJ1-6	CASSLAGQGYSPLHF
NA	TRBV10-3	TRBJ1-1	CAISAGQTTEAFF
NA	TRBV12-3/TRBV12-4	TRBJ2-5	CASTGTGETQYF
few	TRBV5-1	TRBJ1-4	CASSPVTVATNEKLFF
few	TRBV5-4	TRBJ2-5	CASSLGVGVETQYF
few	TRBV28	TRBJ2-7	CASSFTSGSDEQYF
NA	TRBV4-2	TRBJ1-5	CASSQDRELPQHF
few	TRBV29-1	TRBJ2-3	CSADLGTGTDTQYF
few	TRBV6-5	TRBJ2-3	CASKSASSQYF
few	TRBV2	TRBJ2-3	CASSESSGGTTDTQYF
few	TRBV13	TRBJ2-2	CASSYFSGGNTGELFF
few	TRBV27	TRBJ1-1	CASSFRLDTEAFF
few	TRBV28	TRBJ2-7	CASSFRGQGEDEQYF
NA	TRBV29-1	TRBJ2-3	CSVEDLGIGTDTQYF
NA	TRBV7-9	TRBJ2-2	CASSLSGLVGTGELFF
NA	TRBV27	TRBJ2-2	CASSSTLAQDTGELFF
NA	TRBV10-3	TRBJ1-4	CAISDTGLPGEKLFF
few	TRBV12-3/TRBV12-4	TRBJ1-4	CASRDRFNEKLFF
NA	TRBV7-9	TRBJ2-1	CASSIRTEDNEQFF
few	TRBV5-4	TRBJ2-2	CASSPGLAGAGELFF
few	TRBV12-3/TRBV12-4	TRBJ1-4	CASGPQATNEKLFF
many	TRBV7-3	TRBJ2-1	CASSPTGTSYNEQFF
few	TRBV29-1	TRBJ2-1	CSVDNLGTTYNEQFF
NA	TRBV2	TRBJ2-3	CASSGSSGGPPVDTQYF
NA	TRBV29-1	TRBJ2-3	CSVEPSGDTQYF
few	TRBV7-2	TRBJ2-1	CASSLGLAFGEQFF
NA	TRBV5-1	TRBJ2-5	CASSSKETQYF
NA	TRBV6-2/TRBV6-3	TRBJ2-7	CASSYGPGTYEQYF
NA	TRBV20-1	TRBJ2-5	CSPMDRGQVTQYF
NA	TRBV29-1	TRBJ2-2	CSVDSGGYGELFF
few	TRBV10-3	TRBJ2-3	CAISEQGLASGFTDTQYF
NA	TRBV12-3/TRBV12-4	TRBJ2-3	CASSPPGAGSGTDTQYF
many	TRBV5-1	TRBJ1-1	CASSLAQEITEAFF
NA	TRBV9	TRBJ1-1	CASSVATDRTTEAFF
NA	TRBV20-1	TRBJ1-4	CSARDDGVVGEKLFF
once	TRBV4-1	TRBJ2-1	CASSLPGLAGLGEQFF
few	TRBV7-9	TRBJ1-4	CASSPPRGTQNEKLFF
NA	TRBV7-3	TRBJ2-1	CASSLFEGEQFF
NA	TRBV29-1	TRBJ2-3	CSVATGRDTDTQYF